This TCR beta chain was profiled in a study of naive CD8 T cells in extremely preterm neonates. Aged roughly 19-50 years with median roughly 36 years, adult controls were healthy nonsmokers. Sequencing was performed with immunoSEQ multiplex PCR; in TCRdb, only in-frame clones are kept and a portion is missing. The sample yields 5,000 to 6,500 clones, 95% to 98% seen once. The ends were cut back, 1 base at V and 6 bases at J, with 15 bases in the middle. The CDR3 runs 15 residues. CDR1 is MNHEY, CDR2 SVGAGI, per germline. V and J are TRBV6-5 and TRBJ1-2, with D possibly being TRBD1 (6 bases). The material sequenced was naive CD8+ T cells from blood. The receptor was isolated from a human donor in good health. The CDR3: CASSYLTGPYHGYTF. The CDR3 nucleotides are TGTGCCAGCAGTTACTTAACAGGGCCCTACCATGGCTACACCTTC.